This record concerns one TCR beta chain sequence. This entry belongs to a study of control samples from healthy donors and cancer patients. The protocol was immunoSEQ multiplex PCR, while the TCRdb copy is restricted to in-frame clones and leaves out a portion. The sample lists 120,000 or so clones, over 75% seen once, with around 1.7% in the top ten. The CDR3 is 14 amino acids. Trimming removed 6 bases at V and 4 bases at J, with 15 bases between. CDR1 and CDR2 from the germline V gene are MNHEY and SVGAGI. This clonotype originated in a man aged 18 to 30 in good health. Sample: blood. V gene TRBV6-5 combines with J gene TRBJ2-5; D possibly matches TRBD1 or TRBD2 (6 bases each). CDR3 coding DNA: TGTGCCAGCAGAGAGGGGGGTGGAGGAGAGACCCAGTACTTC. Its protein product is CASREGGGGETQYF.